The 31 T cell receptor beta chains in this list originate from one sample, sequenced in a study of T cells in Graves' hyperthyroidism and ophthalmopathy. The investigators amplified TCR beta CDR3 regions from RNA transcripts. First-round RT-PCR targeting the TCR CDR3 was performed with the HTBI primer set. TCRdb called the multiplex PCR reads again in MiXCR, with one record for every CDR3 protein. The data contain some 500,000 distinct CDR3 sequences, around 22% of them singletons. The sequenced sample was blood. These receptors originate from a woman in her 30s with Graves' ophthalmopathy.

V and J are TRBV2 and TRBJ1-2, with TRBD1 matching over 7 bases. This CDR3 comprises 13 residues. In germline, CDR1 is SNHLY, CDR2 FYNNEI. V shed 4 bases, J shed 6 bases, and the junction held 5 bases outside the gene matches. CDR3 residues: CASSVRQGDGYTF. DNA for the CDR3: TGTGCCAGCAGTGTCCGACAGGGAGATGGCTACACCTTC.

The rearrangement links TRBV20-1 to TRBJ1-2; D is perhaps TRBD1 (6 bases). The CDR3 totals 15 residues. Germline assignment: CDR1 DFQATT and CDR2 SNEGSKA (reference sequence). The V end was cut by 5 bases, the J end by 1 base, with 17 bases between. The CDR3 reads CSAPPGQRLNYGYTF. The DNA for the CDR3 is TGCAGTGCTCCTCCGGGACAAAGACTTAACTATGGCTACACCTTC.

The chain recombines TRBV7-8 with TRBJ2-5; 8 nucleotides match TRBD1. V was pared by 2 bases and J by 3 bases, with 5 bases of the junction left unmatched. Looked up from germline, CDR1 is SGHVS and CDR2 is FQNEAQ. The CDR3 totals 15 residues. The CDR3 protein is CASSLRAGGEETQYF. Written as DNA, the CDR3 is TGTGCCAGCAGCTTACGGGCAGGGGGCGAAGAGACCCAGTACTTC.

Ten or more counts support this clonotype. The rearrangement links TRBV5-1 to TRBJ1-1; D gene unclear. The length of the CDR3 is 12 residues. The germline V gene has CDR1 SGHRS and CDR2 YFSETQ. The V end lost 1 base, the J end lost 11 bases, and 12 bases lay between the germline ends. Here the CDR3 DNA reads TGCGCCAGCAGCTTGAGATCGGGCGGGGCTTTCTTT. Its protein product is CASSLRSGGAFF.

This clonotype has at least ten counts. The CDR3: CASSATSGLAKNIQYF. For the CDR3, the DNA is TGTGCCAGCAGCGCAACTAGCGGCCTAGCCAAAAACATTCAGTACTTC. The chain employs TRBV7-8 and TRBJ2-4; 8 nucleotides line up with TRBD2. With V trimmed by 5 bases and J by 0 bases, 6 bases remained unmatched. The CDR3 runs to 16 residues. Germline V lookup: CDR1 SGHVS, CDR2 FQNEAQ.

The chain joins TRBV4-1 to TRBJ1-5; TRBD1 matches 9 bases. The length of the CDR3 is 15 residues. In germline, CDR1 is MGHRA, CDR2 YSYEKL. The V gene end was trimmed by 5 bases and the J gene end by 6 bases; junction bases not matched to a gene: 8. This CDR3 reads CASSFGTGFSQPQHF. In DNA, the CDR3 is TGCGCCAGCAGCTTCGGGACAGGGTTTAGTCAGCCCCAGCATTTT.

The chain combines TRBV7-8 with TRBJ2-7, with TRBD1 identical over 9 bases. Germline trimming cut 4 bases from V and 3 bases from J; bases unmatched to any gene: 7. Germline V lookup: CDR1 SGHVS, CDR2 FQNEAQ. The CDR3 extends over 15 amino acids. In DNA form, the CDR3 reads TGTGCCAGCAGCTCATCCCGGGACAGGGTCTACGAGCAGTACTTC. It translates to CASSSSRDRVYEQYF.

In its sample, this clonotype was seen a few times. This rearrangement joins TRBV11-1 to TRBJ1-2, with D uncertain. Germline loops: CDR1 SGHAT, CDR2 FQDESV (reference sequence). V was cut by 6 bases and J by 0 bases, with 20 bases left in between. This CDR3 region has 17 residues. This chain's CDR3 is CASSHQDGLKSNYGYTF. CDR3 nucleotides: TGTGCCAGCAGTCACCAGGACGGTTTAAAATCTAACTATGGCTACACCTTC.

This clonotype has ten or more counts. The CDR3 loop is CASKRQGMNTEAFF. CDR3 bases: TGTGCCAGCAAGCGACAGGGGATGAACACTGAAGCTTTCTTT. The chain uses TRBV6-5 and TRBJ1-1, with TRBD1 identical over 8 bases. The CDR3 is made up of 14 amino acids. Germline CDR1 MNHEY, CDR2 SVGAGI. V was pared by 7 bases and J by 0 bases, with 4 bases of the junction left unmatched.

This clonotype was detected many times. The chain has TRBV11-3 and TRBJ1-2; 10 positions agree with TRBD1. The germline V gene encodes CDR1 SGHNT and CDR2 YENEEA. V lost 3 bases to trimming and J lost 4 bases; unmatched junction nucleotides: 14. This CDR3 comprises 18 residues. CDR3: CASSLPRTGGGYGYGYTF. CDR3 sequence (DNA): TGTGCCAGCAGCTTGCCGCGGACAGGGGGAGGCTATGGCTATGGCTACACCTTC.

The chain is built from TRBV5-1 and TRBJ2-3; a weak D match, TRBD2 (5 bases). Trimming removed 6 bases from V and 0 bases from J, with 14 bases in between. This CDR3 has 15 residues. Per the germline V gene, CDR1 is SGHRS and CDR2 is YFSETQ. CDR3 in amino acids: CASMQDFTSTDTQYF. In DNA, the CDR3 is TGCGCCAGCATGCAGGACTTTACTAGCACAGATACGCAGTATTTT.

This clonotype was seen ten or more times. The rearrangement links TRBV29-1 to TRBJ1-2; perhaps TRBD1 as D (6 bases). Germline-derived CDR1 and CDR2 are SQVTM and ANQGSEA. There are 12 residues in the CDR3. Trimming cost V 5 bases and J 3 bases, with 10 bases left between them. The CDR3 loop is CSVTRTDYGYTF. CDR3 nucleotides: TGCAGCGTTACACGGACAGACTATGGCTACACCTTC.

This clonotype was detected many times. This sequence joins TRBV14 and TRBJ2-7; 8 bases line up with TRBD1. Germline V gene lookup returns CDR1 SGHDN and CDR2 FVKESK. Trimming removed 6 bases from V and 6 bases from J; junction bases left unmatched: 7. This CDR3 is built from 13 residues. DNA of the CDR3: TGTGCCAGCAGTGGACAGGGTTCAAGCGAGCAGTACTTC. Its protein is CASSGQGSSEQYF.

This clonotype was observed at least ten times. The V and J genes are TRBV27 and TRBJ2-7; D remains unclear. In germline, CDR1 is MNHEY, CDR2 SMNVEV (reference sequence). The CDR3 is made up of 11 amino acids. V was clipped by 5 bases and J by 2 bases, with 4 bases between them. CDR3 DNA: TGTGCCAGCAGTCCGACCTACGAGCAGTACTTC. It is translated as CASSPTYEQYF.

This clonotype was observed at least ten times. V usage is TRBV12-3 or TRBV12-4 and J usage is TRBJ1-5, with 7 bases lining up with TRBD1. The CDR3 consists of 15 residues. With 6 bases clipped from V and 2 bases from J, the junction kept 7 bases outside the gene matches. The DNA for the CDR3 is TGTGCCAGCAGCCCGAGAGGGGGCGGCAATCAGCCCCAGCATTTT. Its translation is CASSPRGGGNQPQHF.

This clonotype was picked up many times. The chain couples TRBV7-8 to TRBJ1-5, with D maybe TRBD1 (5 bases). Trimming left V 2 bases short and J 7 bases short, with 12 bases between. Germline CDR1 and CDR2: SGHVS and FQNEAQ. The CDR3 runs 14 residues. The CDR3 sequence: CASSLLGPGQPQHF. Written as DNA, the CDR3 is TGTGCCAGCAGCTTACTGGGTCCAGGGCAGCCCCAGCATTTT.

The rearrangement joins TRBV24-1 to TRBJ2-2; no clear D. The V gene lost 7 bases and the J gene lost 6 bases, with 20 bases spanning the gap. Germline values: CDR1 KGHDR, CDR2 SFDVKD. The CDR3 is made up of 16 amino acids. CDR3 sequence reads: CATRSLDEVRAGELFF. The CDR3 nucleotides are TGTGCCACCAGGAGCTTAGACGAAGTCCGAGCCGGGGAGCTGTTTTTT.

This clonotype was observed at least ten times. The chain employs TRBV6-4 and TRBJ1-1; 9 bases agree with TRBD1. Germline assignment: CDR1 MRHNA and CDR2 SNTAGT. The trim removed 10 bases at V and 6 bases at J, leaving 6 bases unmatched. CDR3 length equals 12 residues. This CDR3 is CATTGGFPEAFF. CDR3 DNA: TGTGCCACAACAGGGGGCTTTCCTGAAGCTTTCTTT.

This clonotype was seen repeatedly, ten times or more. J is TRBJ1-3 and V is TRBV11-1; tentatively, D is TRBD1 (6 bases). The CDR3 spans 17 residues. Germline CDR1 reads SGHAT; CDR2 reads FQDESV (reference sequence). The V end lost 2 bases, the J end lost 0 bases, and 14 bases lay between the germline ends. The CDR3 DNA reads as TGTGCCAGCAGCTTACCAAGACAGGTTAACTCTGGAAACACCATATATTTT. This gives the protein CASSLPRQVNSGNTIYF.

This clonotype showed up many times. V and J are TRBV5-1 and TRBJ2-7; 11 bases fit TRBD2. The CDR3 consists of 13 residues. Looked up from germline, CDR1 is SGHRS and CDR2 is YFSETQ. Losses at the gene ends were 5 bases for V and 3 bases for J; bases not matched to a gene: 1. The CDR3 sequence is CASSGLAGYEQYF. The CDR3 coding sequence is TGCGCCAGCAGTGGACTAGCGGGCTACGAGCAGTACTTC.

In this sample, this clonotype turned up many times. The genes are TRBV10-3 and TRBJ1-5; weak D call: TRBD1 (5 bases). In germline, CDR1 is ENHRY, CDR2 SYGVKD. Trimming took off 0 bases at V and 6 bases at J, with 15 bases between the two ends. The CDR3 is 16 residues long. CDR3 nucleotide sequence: TGTGCCATCAGTGAGTCGGTCGGAGGGGAAGGTCAGCCCCAGCATTTT. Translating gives CAISESVGGEGQPQHF.

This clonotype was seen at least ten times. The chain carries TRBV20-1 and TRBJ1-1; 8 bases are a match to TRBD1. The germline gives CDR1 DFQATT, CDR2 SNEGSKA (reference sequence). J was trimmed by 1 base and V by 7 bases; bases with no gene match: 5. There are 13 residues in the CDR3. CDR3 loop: CSVPGTGNTEAFF. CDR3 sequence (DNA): TGCAGTGTCCCCGGGACAGGGAACACTGAAGCTTTCTTT.

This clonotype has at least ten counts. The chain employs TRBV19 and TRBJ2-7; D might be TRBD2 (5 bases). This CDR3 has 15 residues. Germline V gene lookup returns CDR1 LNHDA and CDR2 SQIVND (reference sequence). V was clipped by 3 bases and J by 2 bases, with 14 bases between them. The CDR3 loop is CASSIKVDGAYEQYF. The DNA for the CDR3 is TGTGCCAGTAGTATCAAGGTGGACGGGGCCTACGAGCAGTACTTC.

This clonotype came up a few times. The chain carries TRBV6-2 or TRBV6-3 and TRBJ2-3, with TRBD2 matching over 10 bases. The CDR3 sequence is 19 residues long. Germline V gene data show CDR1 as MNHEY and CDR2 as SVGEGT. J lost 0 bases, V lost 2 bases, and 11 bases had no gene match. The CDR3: CASSYPSSGGRTSTDTQYF. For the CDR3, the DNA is TGTGCCAGCAGTTACCCGTCTAGCGGGGGCCGAACTAGCACAGATACGCAGTATTTT.

The CDR3 region has the DNA TGTGCCAGCAGTGAGAGGGCAGGGTGGGGGGACACTGAAGCTTTCTTT. It is translated as CASSERAGWGDTEAFF. This sequence joins TRBV6-1 and TRBJ1-1; TRBD1 is a possible D gene (5 bases). Per germline, CDR1 MNHNS and CDR2 SASEGT. CDR3 length equals 16 residues. Trimming removed 3 bases at V and 3 bases at J, with 17 bases between.

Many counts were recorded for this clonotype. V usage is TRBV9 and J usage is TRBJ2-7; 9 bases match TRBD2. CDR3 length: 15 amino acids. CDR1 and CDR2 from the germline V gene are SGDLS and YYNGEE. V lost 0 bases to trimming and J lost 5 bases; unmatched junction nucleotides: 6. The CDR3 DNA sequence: TGTGCCAGCAGCGTAGGTGGTCTAGCGGGGAACGAGCAGTACTTC. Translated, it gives CASSVGGLAGNEQYF.

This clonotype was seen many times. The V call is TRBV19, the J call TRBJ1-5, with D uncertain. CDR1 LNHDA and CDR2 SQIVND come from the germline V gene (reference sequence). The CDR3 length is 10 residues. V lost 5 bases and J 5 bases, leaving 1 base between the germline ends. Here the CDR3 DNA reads TGTGCCAGTAGTTATCAGCCCCAGCATTTT. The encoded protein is CASSYQPQHF.

CDR3 region: CSVDLDGYEQYF. CDR3 DNA sequence: TGCAGCGTTGACCTGGACGGCTACGAGCAGTACTTC. J is TRBJ2-7 and V is TRBV29-1; the D is unclear. The CDR3 is 12 residues long. With 3 bases removed from V and 3 bases from J, the gap between germline ends came to 9 bases. In germline, CDR1 is SQVTM, CDR2 ANQGSEA.

The CDR3 DNA reads TGTGCCAGCAGCCCCCGGAGACAACCCGTGAACGGGGAGCTGTTTTTT. It translates to CASSPRRQPVNGELFF. The chain recombines TRBV9 with TRBJ2-2; D unresolved. CDR3 length: 16 amino acids. Trimming pared 4 bases from V and 7 bases from J, leaving 20 bases between. Germline values: CDR1 SGDLS, CDR2 YYNGEE.

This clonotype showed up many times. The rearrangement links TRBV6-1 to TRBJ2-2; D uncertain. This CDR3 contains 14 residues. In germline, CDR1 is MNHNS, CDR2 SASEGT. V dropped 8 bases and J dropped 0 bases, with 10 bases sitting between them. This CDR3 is CASGRTANTGELFF. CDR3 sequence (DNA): TGTGCCAGCGGAAGAACAGCGAACACCGGGGAGCTGTTTTTT.

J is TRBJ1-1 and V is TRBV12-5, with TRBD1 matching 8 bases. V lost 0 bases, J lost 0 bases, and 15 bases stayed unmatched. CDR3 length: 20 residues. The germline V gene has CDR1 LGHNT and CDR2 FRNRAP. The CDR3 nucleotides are TGTGCTAGTGGTTTGGTACGACAGGGGCCAATAGGACATTTGAACACTGAAGCTTTCTTT. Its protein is CASGLVRQGPIGHLNTEAFF.